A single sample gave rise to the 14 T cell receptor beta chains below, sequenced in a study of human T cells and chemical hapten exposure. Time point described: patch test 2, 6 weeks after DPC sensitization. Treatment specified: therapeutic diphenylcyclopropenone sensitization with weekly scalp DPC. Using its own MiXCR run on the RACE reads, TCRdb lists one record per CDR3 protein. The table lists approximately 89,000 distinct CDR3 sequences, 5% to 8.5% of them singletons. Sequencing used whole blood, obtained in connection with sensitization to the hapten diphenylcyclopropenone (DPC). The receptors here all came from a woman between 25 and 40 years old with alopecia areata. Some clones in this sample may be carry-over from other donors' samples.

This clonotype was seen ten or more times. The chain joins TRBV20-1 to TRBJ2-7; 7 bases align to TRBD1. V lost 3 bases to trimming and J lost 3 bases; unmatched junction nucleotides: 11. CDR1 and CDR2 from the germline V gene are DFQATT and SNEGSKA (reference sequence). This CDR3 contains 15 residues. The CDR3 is CSASEGTASNYEQYF. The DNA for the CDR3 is TGCAGTGCTAGTGAAGGGACAGCATCAAACTACGAGCAGTACTTC.

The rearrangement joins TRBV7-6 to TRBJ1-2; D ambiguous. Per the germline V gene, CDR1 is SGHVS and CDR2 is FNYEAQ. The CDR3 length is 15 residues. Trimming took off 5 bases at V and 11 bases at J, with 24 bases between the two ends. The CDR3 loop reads CASSPTPNDGKTYTF. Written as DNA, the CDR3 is TGTGCCAGCAGCCCTACGCCTAATGACGGAAAGACATACACCTTC.

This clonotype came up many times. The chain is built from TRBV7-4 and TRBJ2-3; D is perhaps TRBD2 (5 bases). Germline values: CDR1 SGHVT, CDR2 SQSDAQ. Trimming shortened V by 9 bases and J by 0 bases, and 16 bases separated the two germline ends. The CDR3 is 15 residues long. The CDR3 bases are TGTGCCAGGAGTAGCGACCCTACTAGCACAGATACGCAGTATTTT. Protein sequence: CARSSDPTSTDTQYF. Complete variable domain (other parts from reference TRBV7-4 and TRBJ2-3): GAGVSQSPRYKVAKRGRDVALRCDSISGHVTLYWYRQTLGQGSEVLTYSQSDAQRDKSGRPSGRFSAERPERSVSTLKIQRTEQGDSAVYLCARSSDPTSTDTQYFGPGTRLTVL.

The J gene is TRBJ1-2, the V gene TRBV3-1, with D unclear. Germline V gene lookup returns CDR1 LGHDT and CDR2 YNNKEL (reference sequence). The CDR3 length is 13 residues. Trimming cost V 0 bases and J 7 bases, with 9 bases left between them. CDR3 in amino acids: CASSQERSSGYTF. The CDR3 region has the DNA TGTGCCAGCAGCCAAGAGAGGTCGTCTGGCTACACCTTC.

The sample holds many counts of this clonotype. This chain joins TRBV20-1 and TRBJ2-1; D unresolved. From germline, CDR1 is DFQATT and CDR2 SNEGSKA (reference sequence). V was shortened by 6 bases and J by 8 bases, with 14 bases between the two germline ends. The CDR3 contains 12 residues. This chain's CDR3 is CSAQSNTDEQFF. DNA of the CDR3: TGCAGTGCCCAGTCTAATACGGATGAGCAGTTCTTC.

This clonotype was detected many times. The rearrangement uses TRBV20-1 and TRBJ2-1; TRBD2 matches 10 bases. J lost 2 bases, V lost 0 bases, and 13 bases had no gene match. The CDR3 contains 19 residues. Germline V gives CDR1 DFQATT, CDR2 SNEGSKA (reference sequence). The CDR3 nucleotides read TGCAGTGCTAGAGATTTTGCCACCCTTAGCGGGGGGACCTACAATGAGCAGTTCTTC. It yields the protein CSARDFATLSGGTYNEQFF.

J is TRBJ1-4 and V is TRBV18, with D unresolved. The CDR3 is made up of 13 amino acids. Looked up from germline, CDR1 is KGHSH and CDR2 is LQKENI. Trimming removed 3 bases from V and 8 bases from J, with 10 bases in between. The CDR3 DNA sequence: TGTGCCAGCTCACCCCGGACCAGGGAAAAACTGTTTTTT. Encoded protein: CASSPRTREKLFF. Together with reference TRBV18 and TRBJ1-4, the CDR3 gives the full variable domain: NAGVMQNPRHLVRRRGQEARLRCSPMKGHSHVYWYRQLPEEGLKFMVYLQKENIIDESGMPKERFSAEFPKEGPSILRIQQVVRGDSAAYFCASSPRTREKLFFGSGTQLSVL.

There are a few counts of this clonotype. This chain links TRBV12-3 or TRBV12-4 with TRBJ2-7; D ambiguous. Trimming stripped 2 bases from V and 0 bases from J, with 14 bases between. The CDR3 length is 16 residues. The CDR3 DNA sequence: TGTGCCAGCAGTTTATTGTCAGGCCAACTCTCCTACGAGCAGTACTTC. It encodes CASSLLSGQLSYEQYF.

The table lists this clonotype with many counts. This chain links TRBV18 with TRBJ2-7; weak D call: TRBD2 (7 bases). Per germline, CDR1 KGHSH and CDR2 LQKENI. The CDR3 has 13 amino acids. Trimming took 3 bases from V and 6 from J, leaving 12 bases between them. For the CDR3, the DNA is TGTGCCAGCTCACCCGCAGGGGAGGGCGAGCAGTACTTC. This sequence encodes CASSPAGEGEQYF. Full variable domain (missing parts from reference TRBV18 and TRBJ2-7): NAGVMQNPRHLVRRRGQEARLRCSPMKGHSHVYWYRQLPEEGLKFMVYLQKENIIDESGMPKERFSAEFPKEGPSILRIQQVVRGDSAAYFCASSPAGEGEQYFGPGTRLTVT.

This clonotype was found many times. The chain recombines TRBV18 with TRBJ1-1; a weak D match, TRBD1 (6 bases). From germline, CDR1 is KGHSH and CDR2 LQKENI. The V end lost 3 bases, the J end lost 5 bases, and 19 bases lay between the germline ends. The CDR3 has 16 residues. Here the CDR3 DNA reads TGTGCCAGCTCACCCAGGTGGGGGGGCGGGGAGACTGAAGCTTTCTTT. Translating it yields CASSPRWGGGETEAFF.

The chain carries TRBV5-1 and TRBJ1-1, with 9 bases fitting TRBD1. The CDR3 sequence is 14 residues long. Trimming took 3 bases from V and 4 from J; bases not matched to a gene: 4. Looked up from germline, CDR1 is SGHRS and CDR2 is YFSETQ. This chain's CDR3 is CASSSGDRATEAFF. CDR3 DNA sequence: TGCGCCAGCAGCTCAGGGGACAGGGCCACTGAAGCTTTCTTT.

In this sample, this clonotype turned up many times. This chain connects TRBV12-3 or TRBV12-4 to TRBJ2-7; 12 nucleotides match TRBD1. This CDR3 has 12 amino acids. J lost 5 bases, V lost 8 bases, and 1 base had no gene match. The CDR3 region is CASGTGGDEQYF. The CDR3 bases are TGTGCCAGCGGGACAGGGGGCGACGAGCAGTACTTC.

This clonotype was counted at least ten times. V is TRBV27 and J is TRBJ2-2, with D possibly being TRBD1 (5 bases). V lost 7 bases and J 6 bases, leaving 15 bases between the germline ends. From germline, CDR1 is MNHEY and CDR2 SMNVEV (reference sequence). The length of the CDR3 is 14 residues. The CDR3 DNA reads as TGTGCCAGCACCCGCCAGGGAAAAGCCGGGGAGCTGTTTTTT. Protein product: CASTRQGKAGELFF.

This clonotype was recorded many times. The CDR3 here is CSARDLRLEAGELFF. Here the CDR3 DNA reads TGCAGTGCTAGAGATTTGAGGCTGGAGGCCGGGGAGCTGTTTTTT. The V and J genes are TRBV20-1 and TRBJ2-2; maybe TRBD2 (5 bases). The germline V gene has CDR1 DFQATT and CDR2 SNEGSKA (reference sequence). Trimming took 0 bases from V and 6 from J, leaving 14 bases between them. The length of the CDR3 is 15 residues.